The 23 T cell receptor beta chains presented below share a single source sample, sequenced in a study of spatial heterogeneity in lung cancer. Points from the study as a whole: Expanded intratumoral alpha and beta TCR counts tracked tumor mutation counts.

The time point was: sample taken at primary tumor resection. No antigen is known for these receptors. TCRdb analysed the 5' RACE reads with MiXCR anew, one entry per CDR3 protein. Here the sample spans some 96,000 distinct CDR3 sequences, 4% to 4.5% being singletons. Material: lung tumor tissue, obtained at surgery. The source of these receptors is a male donor with early-stage non-small cell lung cancer.

V is TRBV19 and J is TRBJ2-3; D is uncertain. Trimming pared 8 bases from V and 4 bases from J, leaving 16 bases between. The CDR3 length is 14 residues. CDR1 is LNHDA and CDR2 is SQIVND in the germline V gene (reference sequence). CDR3 sequence (DNA): TGTGCCAGTTCCCCCTTTAAAGAAGCAGATACGCAGTATTTT. Protein: CASSPFKEADTQYF.

This clonotype was counted many times. This chain links TRBV4-1 with TRBJ1-1; a possible D gene is TRBD1 (5 bases). Germline V CDR1 and CDR2: MGHRA, YSYEKL. The CDR3 is 19 amino acids. The V and J ends lost 7 bases and 4 bases respectively, with 31 bases between them. The CDR3 bases are TGCGCCAGCAAACGTTATCTAGGGACCCTTGTCGGCGGTCCCACTGAAGCTTTCTTT. Translated: CASKRYLGTLVGGPTEAFF.

This clonotype was observed many times. This sequence joins TRBV28 and TRBJ1-2; D is possibly TRBD1 (5 bases). Per the germline V gene, CDR1 is MDHEN and CDR2 is SYDVKM. The length of the CDR3 is 17 residues. With 5 bases removed from V and 1 base from J, the gap between germline ends came to 20 bases. CDR3 sequence: CASSHRDRVTLNYGYTF. CDR3 DNA: TGTGCCAGCAGTCACCGGGACCGAGTCACCCTTAACTATGGCTACACCTTC.

This clonotype has a count of ten or more. This chain's CDR3 is CASSLDSPLHF. The CDR3 coding sequence is TGTGCCAGCAGTTTGGATTCACCCCTCCACTTT. The chain has TRBV12-3 or TRBV12-4 and TRBJ1-6; the D is unclear. The ends were cut back, 3 bases at V and 8 bases at J, with 2 bases in the middle. The CDR3 length is 11 residues.

This clonotype has ten or more counts. CDR3 loop: CASGVWAGRIETQYF. The CDR3 nucleotides are TGTGCCAGCGGGGTCTGGGCAGGGAGAATAGAGACCCAGTACTTC. The V call is TRBV5-5, the J call TRBJ2-5; D assignment may be TRBD1 or TRBD2 (5 bases each). The germline CDR1 and CDR2 sequences are SGHKS and YYEKEE (reference sequence). Trimming pared 7 bases from V and 4 bases from J, leaving 20 bases between. The CDR3 runs to 15 residues.

At least ten counts were recorded for this clonotype. The chain links TRBV28 to TRBJ2-3; either TRBD1 or TRBD2 may supply D (6 bases each). Trimming took off 6 bases at V and 0 bases at J, with 13 bases between the two ends. From germline, CDR1 is MDHEN and CDR2 SYDVKM. The CDR3 has 15 amino acids. The CDR3: CASRWRDTSTDTQYF. CDR3 DNA sequence: TGTGCCAGCAGATGGAGGGACACGAGCACAGATACGCAGTATTTT. Full variable domain (outside the CDR3, taken from reference TRBV28 and TRBJ2-3): DVKVTQSSRYLVKRTGEKVFLECVQDMDHENMFWYRQDPGLGLRLIYFSYDVKMKEKGDIPEGYSVSREKKERFSLILESASTNQTSMYLCASRWRDTSTDTQYFGPGTRLTVL.

The chain employs TRBV12-3 or TRBV12-4 and TRBJ1-2; D is unresolved. The CDR3 contains 11 residues. V lost 3 bases to trimming and J lost 6 bases, with 5 bases between them. The CDR3 nucleotides read TGTGCCAGCAGTTTTGGCGATGGCTACACCTTC. The encoded protein is CASSFGDGYTF.

This clonotype was counted a few times. The chain has TRBV27 and TRBJ1-1; D remains ambiguous. The CDR3 is 13 amino acids. V lost 3 bases to trimming and J lost 3 bases, with 8 bases between them. Per the germline V gene, CDR1 is MNHEY and CDR2 is SMNVEV (reference sequence). DNA for the CDR3: TGTGCCAGCAGTTTCAAGGAGGACACTGAAGCTTTCTTT. Its translation is CASSFKEDTEAFF.

This clonotype was counted at least ten times. This chain joins TRBV20-1 and TRBJ2-1; D gene unclear. The CDR3 totals 15 residues. Trimming took 5 bases from V and 0 from J, leaving 14 bases between them. Per germline, CDR1 DFQATT and CDR2 SNEGSKA (reference sequence). The chain's CDR3 is CSASRDVSSYNEQFF. CDR3 DNA: TGCAGTGCTTCCCGAGACGTCAGCTCCTACAATGAGCAGTTCTTC.

The chain recombines TRBV28 with TRBJ2-7; 10 bases agree with TRBD1. The J segment lost 6 bases and the V segment lost 7 bases, leaving 6 bases of the junction unmatched. CDR3 length equals 13 residues. Germline V lookup: CDR1 MDHEN, CDR2 SYDVKM. CDR3 in DNA: TGTGCCAGCACCGGGACAGGGGTGAGCGAGCAGTACTTC. Its translation: CASTGTGVSEQYF.

This clonotype was picked up many times. The rearrangement joins TRBV12-3 or TRBV12-4 to TRBJ1-1, with D possibly being TRBD1 (5 bases). Trimming removed 8 bases from V and 0 bases from J, with 10 bases in between. This CDR3 has 13 residues. CDR3 sequence: CASSWGLNTEAFF. CDR3 in DNA: TGTGCCAGCTCTTGGGGGTTGAACACTGAAGCTTTCTTT.

This clonotype has a count of ten or more. V usage is TRBV28 and J usage is TRBJ2-4; possible D gene TRBD1, 6 bases. Germline CDR1 is MDHEN and CDR2 is SYDVKM. V lost 6 bases and J lost 6, with 18 bases in between. The CDR3 contains 15 residues. This CDR3 is CASREPGGGGNIQYF. CDR3 coding DNA: TGTGCCAGCAGGGAGCCTGGTGGGGGCGGAAACATTCAGTACTTC.

This clonotype was seen repeatedly, ten times or more. The CDR3 bases are TGTGCCATCAGTTTGACAGGGGGCTTCGAAGATACGCAGTATTTT. Protein sequence: CAISLTGGFEDTQYF. The chain uses TRBV10-3 and TRBJ2-3, with 10 bases aligning to TRBD1. Germline V gene data show CDR1 as ENHRY and CDR2 as SYGVKD. V was clipped by 5 bases and J by 5 bases; unmatched bases: 7. The CDR3 spans 15 residues.

This clonotype was counted ten times or more. The rearrangement joins TRBV5-1 to TRBJ1-1; D is perhaps TRBD1 (6 bases). CDR3 length: 16 amino acids. The germline V gene encodes CDR1 SGHRS and CDR2 YFSETQ. V was clipped by 2 bases and J by 0 bases, with 14 bases between them. The CDR3 spells CASSLGRGGMNTEAFF. The CDR3 DNA reads as TGCGCCAGCAGCTTAGGCAGGGGAGGCATGAACACTGAAGCTTTCTTT.

The sample holds a few counts of this clonotype. The J gene is TRBJ1-1, the V gene TRBV20-1, with D possibly TRBD1 on 6 matching bases. V lost 7 bases to trimming and J lost 0 bases, with 21 bases between them. From germline, CDR1 is DFQATT and CDR2 SNEGSKA (reference sequence). This CDR3 has 16 amino acids. CDR3 in DNA: TGCAGTGTTGGGTACGACAGGAGATTTATGAACACTGAAGCTTTCTTT. As protein: CSVGYDRRFMNTEAFF.

At least ten counts were recorded for this clonotype. The chain joins TRBV4-1 to TRBJ2-3; tentatively, D is TRBD1 (5 bases). V lost 4 bases and J lost 2, with 16 bases in between. Per the germline V gene, CDR1 is MGHRA and CDR2 is YSYEKL. The length of the CDR3 is 16 residues. The CDR3 DNA follows: TGCGCCAGCAGCCCTAACAAGTTGGGGCCCACAGATACGCAGTATTTT. It encodes CASSPNKLGPTDTQYF.

The chain links TRBV28 to TRBJ1-2; no firm D call. From germline, CDR1 is MDHEN and CDR2 SYDVKM. V lost 2 bases, J lost 3 bases, and 10 bases lay in between. CDR3 length: 14 amino acids. CDR3 nucleotides: TGTGCCAGCAGTTTAGAGGGATTACACTATGGCTACACCTTC. This codes for CASSLEGLHYGYTF.

Ten or more counts support this clonotype. The chain joins TRBV7-6 to TRBJ2-3; D perhaps matches TRBD1 (5 bases). The CDR3 is made up of 15 amino acids. The V gene's germline CDR1 is SGHVS and CDR2 FNYEAQ. V lost 2 bases and J 6 bases, leaving 15 bases between the germline ends. The CDR3 loop reads CASSLSRQPTDTQYF. CDR3 bases: TGTGCCAGCAGCTTATCCCGACAGCCCACGGATACGCAGTATTTT. The full variable domain, completed using reference TRBV7-6 and TRBJ2-3, is GAGVSQSPRYKVTKRGQDVALRCDPISGHVSLYWYRQALGQGPEFLTYFNYEAQQDKSGLPNDRFSAERPEGSISTLTIQRTEQRDSAMYRCASSLSRQPTDTQYFGPGTRLTVL.

In its sample, this clonotype was seen a few times. The CDR3 region has the DNA TGTGCCAGCAGTCAAGCCAGGGTAGACACCATATATTTT. Translation: CASSQARVDTIYF. This chain links TRBV7-9 with TRBJ1-3; tentatively, D is TRBD1 (5 bases). The V and J ends lost 6 bases and 8 bases respectively, with 14 bases between them. The CDR3 runs to 13 residues. Germline CDR1 reads SEHNR; CDR2 reads FQNEAQ (reference sequence).

This clonotype was detected many times. The chain combines TRBV5-8 with TRBJ1-5, with 7 bases fitting TRBD1. The CDR3 consists of 15 residues. Germline V gene data show CDR1 as SGHTS and CDR2 as YDEGEE. J was trimmed by 7 bases and V by 0 bases; bases with no gene match: 7. The CDR3 DNA is TGTGCCAGCAGCTTGGGGTTCGGGGACAGACAGCCCCAGCATTTT. This gives the protein CASSLGFGDRQPQHF.

This clonotype was observed a handful of times. The rearrangement joins TRBV28 to TRBJ2-7; 8 bases match TRBD2. Germline-derived CDR1 and CDR2 are MDHEN and SYDVKM. The CDR3 contains 16 residues. After removal of 3 bases from V and 5 bases from J, the junction contained 12 bases not matched to a gene. The DNA for the CDR3 is TGTGCCAGCAGTTTTCGACCGGGAGGGGCTTGGGACGAGCAGTACTTC. Amino acid sequence: CASSFRPGGAWDEQYF.

This clonotype occurred many times. V and J are TRBV5-6 and TRBJ2-7; perhaps TRBD2 as D (5 bases). Trimming took off 0 bases at V and 3 bases at J, with 13 bases between the two ends. Germline lookup yields CDR1 SGHDT and CDR2 YYEEEE. CDR3 length: 15 amino acids. CDR3 sequence: CASSLARAFHYEQYF. The CDR3 DNA reads as TGTGCCAGCAGCTTGGCGCGGGCTTTCCACTACGAGCAGTACTTC.

There are many counts of this clonotype. The gene calls are TRBV5-1 and TRBJ1-2, with D tentatively TRBD1 (6 bases). Germline loops: CDR1 SGHRS, CDR2 YFSETQ. V was clipped by 3 bases and J by 8 bases, with 14 bases between them. CDR3 length equals 13 residues. This chain's CDR3 is CASSSTTGPGYTF. For the CDR3, the DNA is TGCGCCAGCAGCTCGACGACAGGTCCGGGCTACACCTTC.